A selection of T cell receptor beta chains follows, all from one sample in a study of cytomegalovirus exposure and HLA in healthy donors. Clones were sequenced by immunoSEQ multiplex PCR, and TCRdb holds only the in-frame ones, with some missing. The table has around 100,000 clones, about four fifths seen once. What was sequenced was PBMCs. The receptors shown here come from a woman in her 40s in good health and CMV-seronegative. The CDR3 runs from the conserved cysteine through the conserved F or W. D genes are given only for firm matches. Some rows have no size entry. The others give once, few or many, or a class for an expanded clone.

d_call j_call v_call clone_size cdr3_aa cdr3_nt
- TRBJ2-6 TRBV11-3 - CASSSGQSPRSGANVLTF TGTGCCAGCAGCTCAGGACAGAGCCCCCGCTCTGGGGCCAACGTCCTGACTTTC
- TRBJ1-5 TRBV21-1 - CASSPHPATDDSNQPQHF TGTGCCAGCAGCCCCCACCCCGCGACAGACGATAGCAATCAGCCCCAGCATTTT
TRBD2 TRBJ2-1 TRBV5-1 - CASSFLFSEREGTQFF TGCGCCAGCAGCTTTCTCTTTTCGGAGCGGGAGGGAACGCAGTTCTTC
- TRBJ2-5 TRBV14 - CASSPGVLGPQETQYF TGTGCCAGCAGCCCCGGTGTACTAGGGCCCCAAGAGACCCAGTACTTC
- TRBJ2-2 TRBV5-8 - CASSPGTLNTGELFF TGTGCCAGCAGCCCCGGGACTCTCAACACCGGGGAGCTGTTTTTT
TRBD1 TRBJ2-7 TRBV30 - CAWSEGQAAYEQYF TGTGCCTGGAGTGAGGGACAGGCAGCCTACGAGCAGTACTTC
TRBD1 TRBJ2-1 TRBV11-2 - CASSYRDSPYNEQFF TGTGCCAGCAGCTACCGGGACAGCCCGTACAATGAGCAGTTCTTC
- TRBJ2-4 TRBV4-3 - CASSQDPRGIQYF TGCGCCAGCAGCCAAGATCCTAGGGGCATTCAGTACTTC
- TRBJ1-4 TRBV5-1 - CASSSLQQGPNEKLFF TGCGCCAGCAGCAGCTTACAACAGGGACCTAATGAAAAACTGTTTTTT
- TRBJ2-2 TRBV5-1 once CASSLVDIGDTGELFF TGCGCCAGCAGCTTGGTAGACATCGGGGACACCGGGGAGCTGTTTTTT
- TRBJ2-1 TRBV7-8 few CASSLSGVTYNEQFF TGTGCCAGCAGCTTAAGCGGCGTTACATACAATGAGCAGTTCTTC
- TRBJ2-7 TRBV15 few CATSRDPAQRSYEQYF TGTGCCACCAGCAGAGATCCGGCACAGAGATCCTACGAGCAGTACTTC
TRBD2 TRBJ2-5 TRBV7-9 - CASSPGLAGGQETQYF TGTGCCAGCAGCCCTGGACTAGCGGGAGGACAAGAGACCCAGTACTTC
- TRBJ1-5 TRBV7-9 - CASSLGVGQPQHF TGTGCCAGCAGCTTAGGGGTCGGGCAGCCCCAGCATTTT
- TRBJ1-2 TRBV7-9 - CASSKGGNYGYTF TGTGCCAGCAGCAAAGGGGGAAACTATGGCTACACCTTC
- TRBJ2-7 TRBV13 - CASSFQQEQYF TGTGCCAGCAGCTTTCAACAGGAGCAGTACTTC
- TRBJ1-1 TRBV5-1 few CASSYPSGGTNTEAFF TGCGCCAGCAGCTACCCTTCGGGGGGCACGAACACTGAAGCTTTCTTT
- TRBJ1-5 TRBV6-6 - CASSYLDSGNQPQHF TGTGCCAGCAGTTACCTCGACAGTGGCAATCAGCCCCAGCATTTT
TRBD1 TRBJ1-5 TRBV2 - CASSWDSLNQPQHF TGTGCCAGCAGCTGGGACAGTTTAAATCAGCCCCAGCATTTT
TRBD1 TRBJ2-7 TRBV7-2 - CASSLTGGGFLEQYF TGTGCCAGCAGCTTAACAGGGGGCGGTTTTCTCGAGCAGTACTTC
- TRBJ1-2 TRBV14 - CASSQGQTLYGYTF TGTGCCAGCAGCCAAGGACAGACTCTATATGGCTACACCTTC
TRBD1 TRBJ2-7 TRBV6-1 - CASSGQGWVYEQYF TGTGCCAGCAGTGGACAGGGTTGGGTTTACGAGCAGTACTTC
TRBD1 TRBJ2-5 TRBV7-9 - CSSRPMDRGYSETQYF TGTTCCAGCAGACCTATGGACAGGGGATATTCAGAGACCCAGTACTTC
TRBD1 TRBJ1-1 TRBV10-3 - CAIRTGSGTEAFF TGTGCCATCAGGACAGGGTCGGGGACTGAAGCTTTCTTT
- TRBJ2-2 TRBV4-3 - CASSLHGTQNTEELFF TGCGCCAGCAGCCTCCACGGGACTCAAAACACCGAGGAGCTGTTTTTT
- TRBJ1-4 TRBV28 - CASSLSGWDEKLFF TGTGCCAGCAGTTTATCGGGGTGGGATGAAAAACTGTTTTTT
TRBD1 TRBJ2-7 TRBV7-3 - CASSPAGQGYEQYF TGTGCCAGCAGCCCAGCCGGACAGGGTTACGAGCAGTACTTC
TRBD1 TRBJ2-2 TRBV4-1 - CASSQGDRGAGELFF TGCGCCAGCAGCCAAGGGGACAGGGGCGCCGGGGAGCTGTTTTTT
- TRBJ2-4 TRBV7-9 - CASSLGRGNIQYF TGTGCCAGCAGCTTAGGTCGGGGAAACATTCAGTACTTC
- TRBJ1-1 TRBV7-2 - CASSLAQDAEAFF TGTGCCAGCAGCTTAGCTCAGGATGCTGAAGCTTTCTTT